This record covers a single TCR beta chain. Its antigen is not identified. The sample originates from a study of T cell responses to AZD1222 COVID-19 vaccine. General study findings and limits: The breadth and depth of Spike-specific TCRs increased once two AZD1222 doses had been given.

The CDR3 contains 14 residues. In germline, CDR1 is ENHRY, CDR2 SYGVKD. Between the trimmed V and J ends, which lost 5 bases and 7 bases, there was a span of 12 bases. This table comes from immunoSEQ multiplex PCR, and its TCRdb copy is limited to in-frame clones, with some not included. The sample holds around 210,000 clones; around 94% are singletons and the top ten take about 1.5%. The sequence derives from an adult who received the MenACWY meningococcal vaccine as a control. The V gene is TRBV10-3, the J gene TRBJ1-6; D not certain. Specimen: peripheral blood, collected 28 days after the second dose of the MenACWY control vaccine. CDR3 bases: TGTGCCATCAGTTCGGTACAGACCAATTCACCCCTCCACTTT. It codes for CAISSVQTNSPLHF.